The 22 T cell receptor beta chains given below trace back to one sample, sequenced in a study of T-cell reconstitution after alpha-beta-depleted transplantation in children. The TCRbeta library was prepared with unique molecular identifiers. TCRdb fed the PCR reads into MiXCR, producing one record per CDR3 protein. The data show over 200,000 distinct CDR3 sequences, around 9.9% seen once. The input for sequencing was PBMCs, taken before TCRalphabeta/CD19-depleted stem cell transplant. Receptor source: a child less than two years old with acute myeloid leukemia, due to receive a stem cell transplant.

The J gene is TRBJ2-1, the V gene TRBV6-5; D perhaps matches TRBD1 (5 bases). The germline V gene has CDR1 MNHEY and CDR2 SVGAGI. V was cut by 0 bases and J by 6 bases, with 15 bases left in between. The CDR3 has 16 amino acids. This chain's CDR3 is CASSYSGQGTGNEQFF. The CDR3 bases are TGTGCCAGCAGTTACTCGGGCCAGGGAACGGGCAATGAGCAGTTCTTC.

This clonotype was seen ten or more times. The chain carries TRBV20-1 and TRBJ2-7; no definite D call. Germline V gene sequence: CDR1 DFQATT, CDR2 SNEGSKA (reference sequence). This CDR3 is 11 amino acids long. With 2 bases removed from V and 6 bases from J, the gap between germline ends came to 8 bases. CDR3 region: CSARPQIEQYF. The CDR3 DNA reads as TGCAGTGCTAGACCCCAAATCGAGCAGTACTTC.

This clonotype was found many times. The chain combines TRBV12-3 or TRBV12-4 with TRBJ2-3; the D is unclear. This CDR3 comprises 15 residues. V lost 3 bases to trimming and J lost 0 bases, with 10 bases between them. CDR3 sequence (DNA): TGTGCCAGCAGTTTCGCCCGGGCTAGCACAGATACGCAGTATTTT. Translation gives CASSFARASTDTQYF.

This clonotype was seen at least ten times. The chain uses TRBV24-1 and TRBJ2-2; 8 bases fit TRBD2. The CDR3 is 14 amino acids. CDR1 is KGHDR and CDR2 is SFDVKD in the germline V gene. Trimming cost V 12 bases and J 5 bases; bases outside gene matches: 10. In DNA form, the CDR3 reads TGTGCCGCCGTCGGGGGGGCCCGGACCGGGGAGCTGTTTTTT. It codes for CAAVGGARTGELFF.

This clonotype was recorded at least ten times. V is TRBV5-6 and J is TRBJ2-5; the D gene could be TRBD1 or TRBD2 (5 bases each). The CDR3 covers 16 residues. Germline CDR1 SGHDT, CDR2 YYEEEE. The V end was cut by 1 base, the J end by 2 bases, with 15 bases between. The CDR3 sequence: CASSLSPRDPQETQYF. The CDR3 DNA is TGTGCCAGCAGCTTGTCCCCCAGGGACCCTCAAGAGACCCAGTACTTC.

This clonotype came up many times. V gene TRBV5-1 combines with J gene TRBJ1-1; tentatively, D is TRBD1 (5 bases). The CDR3 is made up of 15 amino acids. Germline V lookup: CDR1 SGHRS, CDR2 YFSETQ. V was shortened by 3 bases and J by 3 bases, with 15 bases between the two germline ends. The CDR3 sequence: CASSWGLPGDTEAFF. The DNA for the CDR3 is TGCGCCAGCAGCTGGGGCCTCCCCGGAGACACTGAAGCTTTCTTT.

This clonotype was picked up many times. The chain joins TRBV24-1 to TRBJ2-7; D might be TRBD2 (5 bases). This CDR3 spans 12 amino acids. V shed 6 bases and J shed 6 bases, with 11 bases lying between them. Germline loops: CDR1 KGHDR, CDR2 SFDVKD. The DNA for the CDR3 is TGTGCCACCAGTCAACTAGGTCTCGAGCAGTACTTC. This codes for CATSQLGLEQYF.

This clonotype was detected ten times or more. This sequence joins TRBV5-1 and TRBJ2-3; TRBD1 agrees at 10 bases. This CDR3 is built from 12 residues. Unmatched junction bases numbered 7, after V lost 4 bases and J lost 14 bases. CDR1 SGHRS and CDR2 YFSETQ come from the germline V gene. The CDR3 spells CASSDPGQGLYF. The CDR3 DNA sequence: TGCGCCAGCAGCGACCCGGGACAGGGGCTGTATTTT. Full variable domain (missing parts from reference TRBV5-1 and TRBJ2-3): KAGVTQTPRYLIKTRGQQVTLSCSPISGHRSVSWYQQTPGQGLQFLFEYFSETQRNKGNFPGRFSGRQFSNSRSEMNVSTLELGDSALYLCASSDPGQGLYFGPGTRLTVL.

The V call is TRBV28, the J call TRBJ1-5; D is unresolved. The CDR3 has 11 residues. CDR1 and CDR2 (germline): MDHEN, SYDVKM. Trimming took off 6 bases at V and 7 bases at J, with 7 bases between the two ends. CDR3 sequence reads: CASSVEQPQHF. The DNA for the CDR3 is TGTGCCAGCAGCGTGGAACAGCCCCAGCATTTT.

The sample holds many counts of this clonotype. A read error may account for a junction end that differs from germline. The chain couples TRBV20-1 to TRBJ2-1; D ambiguous. Per the germline V gene, CDR1 is DFQATT and CDR2 is SNEGSKA (reference sequence). The CDR3 is 17 amino acids. CDR3 residues: CSARARRNGVSYNEHFF. The CDR3 bases are TGCAGTGCTAGAGCACGGCGGAATGGAGTCTCCTACAATGAGCATTTCTTC.

Ten or more counts support this clonotype. The chain combines TRBV6-1 with TRBJ1-4, with D unclear. The CDR3 is made up of 16 amino acids. Germline lookup yields CDR1 MNHNS and CDR2 SASEGT. Deletions cut 6 bases from V and 0 bases from J, with 14 bases between. For the CDR3, the DNA is TGTGCCAGCAGGAAGGTGGAGGGAGCAACTAATGAAAAACTGTTTTTT. It yields the protein CASRKVEGATNEKLFF.

This clonotype was observed at least ten times. The genes are TRBV5-1 and TRBJ2-7, with D tentatively TRBD2 (6 bases). The CDR3 spans 15 residues. Germline CDR1 is SGHRS and CDR2 is YFSETQ. V was pared by 0 bases and J by 4 bases, with 14 bases between. The CDR3 DNA reads as TGCGCCAGCAGCTTGGTGGGACTCTTGGGTTACGAGCAGTACTTC. It specifies CASSLVGLLGYEQYF.

This clonotype occurred many times. The chain recombines TRBV28 with TRBJ1-3; no definite D call. V lost 3 bases to trimming and J lost 0 bases, with 12 bases between them. CDR1 MDHEN and CDR2 SYDVKM come from the germline V gene. The CDR3 is 16 amino acids. The CDR3 bases are TGTGCCAGCAGTTTGTCATTGGCAGGCTCTGGAAACACCATATATTTT. Residues: CASSLSLAGSGNTIYF.

This clonotype showed up many times. The V call is TRBV7-2, the J call TRBJ2-2; D uncertain. The CDR3 contains 16 residues. The ends were cut back, 5 bases at V and 4 bases at J, with 17 bases in the middle. Per germline, CDR1 SGHTA and CDR2 FQGNSA. CDR3 region: CASSPRAPHGTGELFF. In DNA form, the CDR3 reads TGTGCCAGCAGCCCCCGGGCCCCGCACGGCACCGGGGAGCTGTTTTTT.

In its sample, this clonotype was seen many times. V and J are TRBV20-1 and TRBJ2-3; D not resolved. This CDR3 spans 16 amino acids. The germline CDR1 and CDR2 sequences are DFQATT and SNEGSKA (reference sequence). V was cut by 5 bases and J by 1 base, with 19 bases left in between. CDR3 loop: CSAPPNVGWGTDTQYF. The CDR3 coding sequence is TGCAGTGCTCCCCCGAACGTAGGGTGGGGCACAGATACGCAGTATTTT.

In its sample, this clonotype was seen many times. A much more abundant neighbour one base away suggests this may be a read error. The chain links TRBV7-8 to TRBJ1-1; D may be TRBD1 (6 bases). Trimming removed 5 bases from V and 1 base from J, with 8 bases in between. CDR1 is SGHVS and CDR2 is FQNEAQ in the germline V gene. The CDR3 totals 13 residues. CDR3: CASSGGGNTEAFF. The CDR3 DNA reads as TGTGCCAGCAGCGGAGGGGGGAACACTGAAGCTTTCTTT.

This clonotype came up many times. This chain links TRBV9 with TRBJ2-6; the D is unclear. V lost 5 bases and J lost 3, with 3 bases in between. The CDR3 runs 12 residues. Per germline, CDR1 SGDLS and CDR2 YYNGEE. In nucleotides, the CDR3 is TGTGCCAGCAGTTATGGGGCCAACGTCCTGACTTTC. This translates into CASSYGANVLTF.

This clonotype showed up many times. The V and J genes are TRBV5-1 and TRBJ2-3, with 7 nucleotides matching TRBD2. Germline V gives CDR1 SGHRS, CDR2 YFSETQ. J lost 2 bases, V lost 0 bases, and 6 bases had no gene match. This CDR3 has 16 amino acids. In DNA form, the CDR3 reads TGCGCCAGCAGCTTGGCCCCTAGCGGACCCACAGATACGCAGTATTTT. Translating it yields CASSLAPSGPTDTQYF.

The chain is built from TRBV13 and TRBJ2-3; 10 bases agree with TRBD2. The CDR3 sequence is 17 residues long. Germline V gene data show CDR1 as PRHDT and CDR2 as FYEKMQ (reference sequence). J was trimmed by 5 bases and V by 0 bases; bases with no gene match: 8. The CDR3 nucleotides are TGTGCCAGCAGCTTAGGCCATATCACTAGCGGGAAAGATACGCAGTATTTT. This codes for CASSLGHITSGKDTQYF.

The V call is TRBV19, the J call TRBJ2-7, with D tentatively TRBD2 (6 bases). Deletions cut 5 bases from V and 2 bases from J, with 16 bases between. CDR3 length: 15 amino acids. Germline V gives CDR1 LNHDA, CDR2 SQIVND (reference sequence). The CDR3 DNA reads TGTGCCAGTAGTTCTTCGGCTAGCGACACCTACGAGCAGTACTTC. This encodes CASSSSASDTYEQYF.

V gene TRBV11-2 combines with J gene TRBJ1-1; the D gene is possibly TRBD1 (5 bases). CDR3 length: 13 amino acids. Trimming stripped 0 bases from V and 10 bases from J, with 12 bases between. Germline assignment: CDR1 SGHAT and CDR2 FQNNGV. CDR3 sequence (DNA): TGTGCCAGCAGCTTAGAGAGCTTTGGGGGAGCTTTCTTT. Its protein product is CASSLESFGGAFF.

The rearrangement uses TRBV5-1 and TRBJ1-1; D is unclear. From germline, CDR1 is SGHRS and CDR2 YFSETQ. The CDR3 covers 13 residues. V was clipped by 3 bases and J by 0 bases, with 6 bases between them. The CDR3 nucleotides are TGCGCCAGCAGCTATCTGATGAACACTGAAGCTTTCTTT. Translation: CASSYLMNTEAFF.